This T cell receptor beta chain was found in a study of identical twins. This clonotype was counted a few times. Its specificity is not known. Study outcomes and limitations: Clonotypes of the beta chain that were abundant in cord blood carried fewer insertions (memory repertoires showed none). It was out-of-frame TCR alpha sharing in monozygotic twins that models underestimated. Alpha sequences that were out-of-frame and twin-shared showed an excess of low generation probability.

It was template switching that added a universal primer site, and there were unique molecular identifiers on the cDNA. One entry per CDR3 protein, called by TCRdb with MiXCR from the 5' RACE reads. Of 1.5 million to 2 million distinct CDR3 sequences in the sample, less than 35% were seen once. The sequencing sample was made of cord blood. The TCR originated in a newborn girl in good health.

The CDR3: CASSLEGTSVSYEQYF. CDR3 sequence (DNA): TGTGCCAGCAGCTTAGAGGGGACTAGCGTCTCCTACGAGCAGTACTTC. This chain uses TRBV7-6 with TRBJ2-7; 10 bases map to TRBD2. The CDR3 totals 16 residues. J gave up 0 bases and V 1 base, and 3 bases lay outside the gene matches. Germline V lookup: CDR1 SGHVS, CDR2 FNYEAQ.